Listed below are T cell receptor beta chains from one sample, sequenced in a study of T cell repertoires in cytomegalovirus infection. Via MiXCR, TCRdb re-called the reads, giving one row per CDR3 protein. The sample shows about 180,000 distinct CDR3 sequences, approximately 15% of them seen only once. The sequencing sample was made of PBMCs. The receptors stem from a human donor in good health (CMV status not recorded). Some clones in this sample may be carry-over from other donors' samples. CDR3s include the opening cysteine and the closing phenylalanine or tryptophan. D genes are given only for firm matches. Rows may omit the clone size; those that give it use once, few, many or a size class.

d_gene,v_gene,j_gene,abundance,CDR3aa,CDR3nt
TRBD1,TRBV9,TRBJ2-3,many,CASSGGQVQADTQYF,TGTGCCAGCAGTGGGGGACAGGTCCAGGCAGATACGCAGTATTTT
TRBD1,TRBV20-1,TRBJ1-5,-,CSARKPGTGDQPQHF,TGCAGTGCTAGAAAGCCCGGGACAGGGGACCAGCCCCAGCATTTT
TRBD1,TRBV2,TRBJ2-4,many,CASSAVGQAAKNIQYF,TGTGCCAGCAGCGCCGTGGGACAGGCAGCCAAAAACATTCAGTACTTC
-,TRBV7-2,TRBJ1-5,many,CASSSDKGNQPQHF,TGTGCCAGCAGCTCGGACAAGGGGAATCAGCCCCAGCATTTT
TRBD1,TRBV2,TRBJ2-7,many,CASTDRGVYEQYF,TGTGCCAGCACCGACAGGGGAGTCTACGAGCAGTACTTC
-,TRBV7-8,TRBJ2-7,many,CASSLGRGPGPEQYF,TGTGCCAGCAGCTTAGGGAGGGGACCTGGCCCCGAGCAGTACTTC
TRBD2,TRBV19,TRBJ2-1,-,CASSIAGGLNEQFF,TGTGCCAGTAGTATAGCGGGGGGGCTGAATGAGCAGTTCTTC
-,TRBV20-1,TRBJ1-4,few,CSALGAGAGEKLFF,TGCAGTGCCCTGGGAGCAGGGGCAGGCGAAAAACTGTTTTTT
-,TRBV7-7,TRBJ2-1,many,CASSSERYNEQFF,TGTGCCAGCAGCTCCGAGAGGTACAATGAGCAGTTCTTC
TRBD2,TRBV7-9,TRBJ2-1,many,CASSLALSGRAYNEQFF,TGTGCCAGCAGCTTAGCACTTAGCGGGAGGGCCTACAATGAGCAGTTCTTC
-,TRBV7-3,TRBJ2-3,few,CASSLEWSYTDTQYF,TGTGCCAGCAGCTTAGAGTGGTCTTACACAGATACGCAGTATTTT
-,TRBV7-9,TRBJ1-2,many,CASSLGPGSTTHYYTF,TGTGCCAGCAGCTTAGGCCCGGGCAGTACGACCCATTACTACACCTTC
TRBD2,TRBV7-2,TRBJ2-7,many,CASSLVGTSAYEQYF,TGTGCCAGCAGCTTAGTAGGGACTAGTGCCTACGAGCAGTACTTC
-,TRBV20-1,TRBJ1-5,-,CSAPKPGGRNQPQHF,TGCAGTGCTCCTAAACCCGGAGGGCGCAATCAGCCCCAGCATTTT
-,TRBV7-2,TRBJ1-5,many,CASSLAGMSNQPQHF,TGTGCCAGCAGCTTAGCCGGGATGAGCAATCAGCCCCAGCATTTT
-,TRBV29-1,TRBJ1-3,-,CSVGGPGPENTIYF,TGCAGCGTTGGGGGTCCAGGGCCAGAAAACACCATATATTTT
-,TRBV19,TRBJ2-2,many,CVSRTAANTGELFF,TGTGTCAGTCGGACAGCCGCGAACACCGGGGAGCTGTTTTTT
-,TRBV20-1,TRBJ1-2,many,CSARDRFGNYGYTF,TGCAGTGCTAGAGATCGGTTCGGGAACTATGGCTACACCTTC
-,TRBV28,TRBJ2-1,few,CASSAGNRQFF,TGTGCCAGCAGTGCCGGGAACCGGCAGTTCTTC
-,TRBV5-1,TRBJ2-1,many,CASSPSGGPNEQFF,TGCGCCAGCAGCCCCAGTGGGGGGCCTAATGAGCAGTTCTTC
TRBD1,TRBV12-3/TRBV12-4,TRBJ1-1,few,CASSVQQGPRTEAFF,TGTGCCAGCAGTGTACAACAGGGGCCGAGGACTGAAGCTTTCTTT
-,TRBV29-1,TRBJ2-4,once,CSVEDQGGLGKNIQYF,TGCAGCGTTGAAGATCAAGGGGGTTTAGGCAAAAACATTCAGTACTTC
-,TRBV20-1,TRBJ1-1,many,CSADIGMNTEAFF,TGCAGTGCTGATATAGGGATGAACACTGAAGCTTTCTTT
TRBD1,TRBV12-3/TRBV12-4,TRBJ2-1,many,CASRQQGRDEQFF,TGTGCCAGCAGACAACAGGGGCGAGATGAGCAGTTCTTC
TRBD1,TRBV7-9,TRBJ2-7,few,CASSPSTGF,TGTGCCAGCAGCCCCTCGACAGGGTTC
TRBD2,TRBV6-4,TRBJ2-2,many,CASSESGTRVIRELFF,TGTGCCAGCAGTGAATCCGGGACTAGGGTTATCCGGGAGCTGTTTTTT
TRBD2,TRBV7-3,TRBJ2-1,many,CASSLIGTSGNEQFF,TGTGCCAGCAGCTTAATTGGGACTAGCGGCAATGAGCAGTTCTTC
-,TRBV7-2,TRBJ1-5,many,CASSPGRGNQPQHF,TGTGCCAGCAGCCCTGGGAGGGGCAATCAGCCCCAGCATTTT
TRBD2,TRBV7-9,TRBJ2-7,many,CASSLGGGTLLEQYF,TGTGCCAGCAGCTTAGGGGGGGGGACTCTCCTCGAGCAGTACTTC
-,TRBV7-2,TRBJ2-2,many,CASSLGRAWNTGELFF,TGTGCCAGCAGCTTAGGCAGGGCCTGGAACACCGGGGAGCTGTTTTTT
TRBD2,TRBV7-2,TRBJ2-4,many,CASSWGGAKNIQYF,TGTGCCAGCAGCTGGGGGGGGGCCAAAAACATTCAGTACTTC
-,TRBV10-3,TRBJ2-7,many,CANSMEEGYEQYF,TGTGCCAACTCCATGGAGGAGGGGTACGAGCAGTACTTC
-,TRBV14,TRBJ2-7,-,CASSQGTLRREQYF,TGTGCCAGCAGCCAAGGGACGCTCAGGAGGGAGCAGTACTTC
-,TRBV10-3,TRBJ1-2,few,CAVGTPNYGYTF,TGTGCCGTCGGGACGCCGAACTATGGCTACACCTTC
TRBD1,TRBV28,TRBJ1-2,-,CASRGGQGRYGYTF,TGTGCCAGCAGGGGAGGACAGGGGAGGTATGGCTACACCTTC
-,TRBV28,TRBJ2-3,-,CASSPGTDYTDTQYF,TGTGCCAGCAGCCCCGGGACTGACTACACAGATACGCAGTATTTT
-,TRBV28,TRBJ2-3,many,CASSRTSSVGDTQYF,TGTGCCAGCAGCAGGACCTCCTCCGTTGGAGATACGCAGTATTTT
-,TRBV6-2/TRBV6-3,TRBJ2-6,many,CASTTGRLTGANVLTF,TGTGCCAGCACCACGGGGAGGTTGACTGGGGCCAACGTCCTGACTTTC
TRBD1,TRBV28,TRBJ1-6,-,CASSLGGTGIYNSPLHF,TGTGCCAGCAGTTTAGGGGGGACAGGGATCTATAATTCACCCCTCCACTTT
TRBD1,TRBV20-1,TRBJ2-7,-,CSAPGQLYEQYF,TGCAGTGCCCCGGGACAGCTATACGAGCAGTACTTC
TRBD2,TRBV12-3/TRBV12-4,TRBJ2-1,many,CASSPRLAKAIEQFF,TGTGCCAGCAGTCCACGACTAGCGAAGGCCATTGAGCAGTTCTTC